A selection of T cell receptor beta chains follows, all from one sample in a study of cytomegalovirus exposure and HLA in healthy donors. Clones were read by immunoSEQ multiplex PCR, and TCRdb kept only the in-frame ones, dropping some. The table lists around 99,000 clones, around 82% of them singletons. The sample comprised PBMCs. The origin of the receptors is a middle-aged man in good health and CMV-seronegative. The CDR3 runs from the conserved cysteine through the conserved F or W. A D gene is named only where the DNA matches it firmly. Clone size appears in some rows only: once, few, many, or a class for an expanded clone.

TGTGCCAGCAGCCTACAGGACACCGGGGAGCTGTTTTTT,CASSLQDTGELFF,TRBJ2-2,.,few,TRBV6-6,13
TGTGCCAGCAAAGGGATGGGGACTAGCAGAGAGACCCAGTACTTC,CASKGMGTSRETQYF,TRBJ2-5,TRBD2,.,TRBV28,15
TGTGCCAGCAGCCCTGAGGGGGCGGGTGAAAAACTGTTTTTT,CASSPEGAGEKLFF,TRBJ1-4,TRBD1,.,TRBV7-9,14
TGCAGCGTCGGAAAGGACAGGGGACACACTGAAGCTTTCTTT,CSVGKDRGHTEAFF,TRBJ1-1,TRBD1,few,TRBV29-1,14
TGTGCCAGTAGGGGGAGAGACAATCAGCCCCAGCATTTT,CASRGRDNQPQHF,TRBJ1-5,.,.,TRBV19,13
TGTGCCAGCAGTTTAGTACCGGGCAATCAGCCCCAGCATTTT,CASSLVPGNQPQHF,TRBJ1-5,.,.,TRBV28,14
TGTGCCTGGAGTGTTCAGTCCTACACTGAAGCTTTCTTT,CAWSVQSYTEAFF,TRBJ1-1,.,.,TRBV30,13
TGTGCCAGCAGCTACGGACTAGAGGGGACCCAGTACTTC,CASSYGLEGTQYF,TRBJ2-5,TRBD2,.,TRBV7-2,13
TGCAGCTTCCGAGGGGGGGTTTGGTCCTACAATGAGCAGTTCTTC,CSFRGGVWSYNEQFF,TRBJ2-1,.,.,TRBV29-1,15
TGTGCCAGCAGTTACGGCGGGGGGAACACTGAAGCTTTCTTT,CASSYGGGNTEAFF,TRBJ1-1,.,few,TRBV6-5,14
TGTGCCAGAAGCCGGTGGCGCCCGCCCGGGGACCAAGAGACCCAGTACTTC,CARSRWRPPGDQETQYF,TRBJ2-5,.,.,TRBV7-5,17
TGTGCCAGCAGCCCGACAGGGCTATACAATGAGCAGTTCTTC,CASSPTGLYNEQFF,TRBJ2-1,TRBD1,once,TRBV5-4,14
TGCGCCAGCAGCTCGTCATCCTATAATGAAAAACTGTTTTTT,CASSSSSYNEKLFF,TRBJ1-4,.,.,TRBV5-1,14
TGTGCCTGCAGCTCGCCGGGACAGGGGCCCTCTAAGCAGTTCTTC,CACSSPGQGPSKQFF,TRBJ2-1,TRBD1,.,TRBV11-2,15
TGTGCCAGCAGCTTAGTTGTTAACAGGAACACCGGGGAGCTGTTTTTT,CASSLVVNRNTGELFF,TRBJ2-2,.,few,TRBV7-3,16
TGCGCCAGCAGCCAAGAAAGCGGAACAAACACCGGGGAGCTGTTTTTT,CASSQESGTNTGELFF,TRBJ2-2,.,.,TRBV4-1,16
TGTGCCAGCAGCTTTACTAGCGGGAGCACCACAGATACGCAGTATTTT,CASSFTSGSTTDTQYF,TRBJ2-3,TRBD2,.,TRBV7-2,16
TGTGCCAGTAGAGCTAAACGGGAGAAATCCGAGCAGTACTTC,CASRAKREKSEQYF,TRBJ2-7,.,.,TRBV19,14
TGTGCCAGCAGTTCACCGACGGGGAGCTCCTACGAGCAGTACTTC,CASSSPTGSSYEQYF,TRBJ2-7,.,.,TRBV27,15
TGTGCTAGTGGTTCCGCCCAGGGCACTGAAGCTTTCTTT,CASGSAQGTEAFF,TRBJ1-1,.,.,TRBV12-5,13
TGTGCCAGCAGTGGCCAGCGGGGAGGTACGCAGTATTTT,CASSGQRGGTQYF,TRBJ2-3,TRBD2,.,TRBV6-4,13
TGTGCCAGCAGTCTAGATCCGAACACTGAAGCTTTCTTT,CASSLDPNTEAFF,TRBJ1-1,.,.,TRBV6-5,13
TGTGCCTGCTCTCGGACAGGGTCCCCTTCACCCCTCCACTTT,CACSRTGSPSPLHF,TRBJ1-6,TRBD1,.,TRBV30,14
TGTGCCAGTAGATCGACAGGGGAATCCACTGAAGCTTCCTTT,CASRSTGESTEASF,TRBJ1-1,TRBD1,.,TRBV19,14
TGTGCCAGCAGTTACTCGCAGTATAGCAATCAGCCCCAGCATTTT,CASSYSQYSNQPQHF,TRBJ1-5,.,.,TRBV6-5,15
TGTGCCAGCAGTTACGGTGGGACAGGGGACGGCTACACCTTC,CASSYGGTGDGYTF,TRBJ1-2,TRBD1,.,TRBV6-6,14
TGTGCCAGCACCTTTGGCGGGAGTGGCAACGAGCAGTACTTC,CASTFGGSGNEQYF,TRBJ2-7,TRBD2,.,TRBV28,14